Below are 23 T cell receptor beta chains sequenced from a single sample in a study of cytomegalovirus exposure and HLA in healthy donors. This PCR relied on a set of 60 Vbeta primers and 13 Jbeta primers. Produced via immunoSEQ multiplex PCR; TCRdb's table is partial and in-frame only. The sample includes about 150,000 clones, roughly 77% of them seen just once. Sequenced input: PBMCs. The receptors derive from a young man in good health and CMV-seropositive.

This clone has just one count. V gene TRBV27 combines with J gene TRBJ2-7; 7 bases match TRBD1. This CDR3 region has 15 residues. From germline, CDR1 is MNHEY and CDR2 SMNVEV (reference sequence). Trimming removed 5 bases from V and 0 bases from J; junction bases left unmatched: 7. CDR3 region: CASSHRQGISYEQYF. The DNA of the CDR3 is TGTGCCAGCAGTCACCGACAGGGTATCTCCTACGAGCAGTACTTC.

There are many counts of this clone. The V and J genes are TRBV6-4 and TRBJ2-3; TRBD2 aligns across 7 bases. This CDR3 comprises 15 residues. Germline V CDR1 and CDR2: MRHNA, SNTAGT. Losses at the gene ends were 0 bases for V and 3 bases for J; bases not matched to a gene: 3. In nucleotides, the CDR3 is TGTGCCAGCAGTGACTCATTTAGCGGGACAGATACGCAGTATTTT. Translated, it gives CASSDSFSGTDTQYF.

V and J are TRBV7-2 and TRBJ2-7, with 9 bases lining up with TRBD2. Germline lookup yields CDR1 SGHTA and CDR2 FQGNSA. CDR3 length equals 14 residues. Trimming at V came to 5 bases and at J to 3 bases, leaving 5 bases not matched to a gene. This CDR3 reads CASSPGLANYEQYF. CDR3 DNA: TGTGCCAGCAGCCCCGGACTAGCGAACTACGAGCAGTACTTC.

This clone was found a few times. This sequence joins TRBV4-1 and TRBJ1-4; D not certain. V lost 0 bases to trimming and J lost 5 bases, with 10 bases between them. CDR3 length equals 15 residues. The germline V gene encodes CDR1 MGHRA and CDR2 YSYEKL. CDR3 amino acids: CASSQDPTTNEKLFF. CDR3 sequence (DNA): TGCGCCAGCAGCCAAGACCCTACGACAAATGAAAAACTGTTTTTT.

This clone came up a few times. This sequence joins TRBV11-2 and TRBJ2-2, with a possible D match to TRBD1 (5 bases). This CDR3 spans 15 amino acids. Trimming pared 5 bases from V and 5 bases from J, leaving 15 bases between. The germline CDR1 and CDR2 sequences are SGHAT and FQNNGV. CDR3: CASSALGPVTGELFF. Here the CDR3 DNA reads TGTGCCAGCAGCGCACTGGGGCCAGTTACCGGGGAGCTGTTTTTT.

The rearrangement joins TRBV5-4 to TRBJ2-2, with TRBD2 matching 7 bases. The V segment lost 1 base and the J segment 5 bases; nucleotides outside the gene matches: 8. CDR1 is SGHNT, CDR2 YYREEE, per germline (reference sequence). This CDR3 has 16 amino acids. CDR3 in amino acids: CASSLFGEGPTGELFF. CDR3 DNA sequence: TGTGCCAGCAGCTTGTTCGGGGAGGGCCCGACCGGGGAGCTGTTTTTT.

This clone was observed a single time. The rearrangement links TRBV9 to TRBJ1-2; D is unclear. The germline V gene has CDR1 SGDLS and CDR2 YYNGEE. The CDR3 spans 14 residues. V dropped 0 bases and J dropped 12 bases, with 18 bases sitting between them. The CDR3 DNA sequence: TGTGCCAGCAGCGTAGAAGGCGAGACTCTAAGCGACACCTTC. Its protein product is CASSVEGETLSDTF.

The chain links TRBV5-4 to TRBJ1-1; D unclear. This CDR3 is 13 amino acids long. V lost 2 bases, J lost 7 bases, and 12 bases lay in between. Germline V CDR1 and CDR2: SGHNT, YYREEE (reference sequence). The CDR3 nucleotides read TGTGCCAGCAGCTTCCCATCGGGGTTTGAAGCTTTCTTT. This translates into CASSFPSGFEAFF.

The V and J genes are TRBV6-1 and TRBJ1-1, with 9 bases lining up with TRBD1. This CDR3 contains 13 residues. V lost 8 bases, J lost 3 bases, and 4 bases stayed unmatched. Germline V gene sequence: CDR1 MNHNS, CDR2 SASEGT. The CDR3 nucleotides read TGTGCCAGCGAGGACAGGGGTGACACTGAAGCTTTCTTT. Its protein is CASEDRGDTEAFF.

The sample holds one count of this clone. The CDR3 DNA sequence: TGTGCCAGCAGTAACAGGGCATCACCCCTCCACTTT. Its translation is CASSNRASPLHF. The chain combines TRBV27 with TRBJ1-6; possibly TRBD1 for D (6 bases). Looked up from germline, CDR1 is MNHEY and CDR2 is SMNVEV (reference sequence). V gave up 5 bases and J gave up 10 bases, with 9 bases separating them. This CDR3 is built from 12 residues.

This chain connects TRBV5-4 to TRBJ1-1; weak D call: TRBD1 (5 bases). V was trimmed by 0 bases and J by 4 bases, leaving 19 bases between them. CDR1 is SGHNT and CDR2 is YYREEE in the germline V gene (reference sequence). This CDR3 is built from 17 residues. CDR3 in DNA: TGTGCCAGCAGCTTGGGGGCAGGGTACCCAGTGGGCACTGAAGCTTTCTTT. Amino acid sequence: CASSLGAGYPVGTEAFF.

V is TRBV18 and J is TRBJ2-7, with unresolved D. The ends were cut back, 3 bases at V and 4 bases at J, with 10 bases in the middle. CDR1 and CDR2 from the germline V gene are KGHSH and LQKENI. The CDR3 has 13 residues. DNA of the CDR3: TGTGCCAGCTCACCCTCTATATCGTACGAGCAGTACTTC. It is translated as CASSPSISYEQYF.

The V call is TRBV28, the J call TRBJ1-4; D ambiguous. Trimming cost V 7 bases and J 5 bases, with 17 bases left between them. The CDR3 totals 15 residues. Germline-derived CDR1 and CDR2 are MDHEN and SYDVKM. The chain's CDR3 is CASTALAAVNEKLFF. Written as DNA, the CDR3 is TGTGCCAGCACTGCCCTGGCGGCAGTAAATGAAAAACTGTTTTTT.

CDR3 protein: CASSSPGQGMNTEAFF. CDR3 in DNA: TGTGCCAGCAGCTCTCCGGGACAGGGGATGAACACTGAAGCTTTCTTT. The chain is built from TRBV7-2 and TRBJ1-1, with 10 bases aligning to TRBD1. CDR3 length: 16 amino acids. The junction had 5 bases not matched to a gene; V was cut back by 4 bases and J by 0 bases. Germline-derived CDR1 and CDR2 are SGHTA and FQGNSA. The full variable domain, completed using reference TRBV7-2 and TRBJ1-1, is GAGVSQSPSNKVTEKGKDVELRCDPISGHTALYWYRQSLGQGLEFLIYFQGNSAPDKSGLPSDRFSAERTGGSVSTLTIQRTQQEDSAVYLCASSSPGQGMNTEAFFGQGTRLTVV.

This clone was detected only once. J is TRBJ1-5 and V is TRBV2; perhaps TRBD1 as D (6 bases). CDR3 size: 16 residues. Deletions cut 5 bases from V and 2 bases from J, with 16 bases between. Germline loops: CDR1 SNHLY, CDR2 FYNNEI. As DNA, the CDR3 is TGTGCCAGCAGTCGGGTAGGGGGAGTAGGCAATCAGCCCCAGCATTTT. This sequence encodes CASSRVGGVGNQPQHF.

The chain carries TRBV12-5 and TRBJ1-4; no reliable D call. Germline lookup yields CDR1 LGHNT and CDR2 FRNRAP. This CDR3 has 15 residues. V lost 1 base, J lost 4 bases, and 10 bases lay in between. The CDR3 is CASGLGTVVNEKLFF. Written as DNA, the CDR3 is TGTGCTAGTGGTTTGGGAACAGTCGTTAATGAAAAACTGTTTTTT.

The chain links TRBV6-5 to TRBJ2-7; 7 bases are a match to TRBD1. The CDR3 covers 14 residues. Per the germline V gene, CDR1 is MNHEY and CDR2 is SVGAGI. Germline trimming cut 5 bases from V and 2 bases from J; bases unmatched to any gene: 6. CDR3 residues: CASSATGLAYEQYF. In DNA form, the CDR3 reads TGTGCCAGCAGTGCGACAGGGCTTGCCTACGAGCAGTACTTC.

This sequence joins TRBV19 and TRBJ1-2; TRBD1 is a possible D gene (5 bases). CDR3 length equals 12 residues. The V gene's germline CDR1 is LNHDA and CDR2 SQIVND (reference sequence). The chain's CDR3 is CASGGGVYGYTF. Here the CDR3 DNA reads TGTGCGTCCGGGGGAGGGGTCTATGGCTACACCTTC.

The CDR3 DNA reads TGTGCCAGCAGTTTAACCACCAGGCAAGAGACCCAGTACTTC. The encoded protein is CASSLTTRQETQYF. This chain joins TRBV28 and TRBJ2-5, with D unclear. Trimming took off 2 bases at V and 2 bases at J, with 9 bases between the two ends. This CDR3 comprises 14 residues. CDR1 is MDHEN and CDR2 is SYDVKM in the germline V gene. Full variable domain (rest looked up from reference TRBV28 and TRBJ2-5): DVKVTQSSRYLVKRTGEKVFLECVQDMDHENMFWYRQDPGLGLRLIYFSYDVKMKEKGDIPEGYSVSREKKERFSLILESASTNQTSMYLCASSLTTRQETQYFGPGTRLLVL.

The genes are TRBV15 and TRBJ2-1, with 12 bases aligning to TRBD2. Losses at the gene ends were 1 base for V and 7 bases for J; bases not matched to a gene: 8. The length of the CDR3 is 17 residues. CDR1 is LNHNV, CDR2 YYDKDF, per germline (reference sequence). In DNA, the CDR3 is TGTGCCACCAGCAGAGGACTAGCGGGAGAGGCTCGGAATGAGCAGTTCTTC. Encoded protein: CATSRGLAGEARNEQFF.

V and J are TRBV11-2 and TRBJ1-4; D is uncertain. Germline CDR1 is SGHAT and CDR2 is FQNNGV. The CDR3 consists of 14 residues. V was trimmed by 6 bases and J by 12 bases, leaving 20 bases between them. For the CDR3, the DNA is TGTGCCAGCAGTCCCACAAGGACCGGGCGGGAACTGTTTTTT. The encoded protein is CASSPTRTGRELFF. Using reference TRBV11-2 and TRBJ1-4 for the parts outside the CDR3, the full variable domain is EAGVAQSPRYKIIEKRQSVAFWCNPISGHATLYWYQQILGQGPKLLIQFQNNGVVDDSQLPKDRFSAERLKGVDSTLKIQPAKLEDSAVYLCASSPTRTGRELFFGSGTQLSVL.

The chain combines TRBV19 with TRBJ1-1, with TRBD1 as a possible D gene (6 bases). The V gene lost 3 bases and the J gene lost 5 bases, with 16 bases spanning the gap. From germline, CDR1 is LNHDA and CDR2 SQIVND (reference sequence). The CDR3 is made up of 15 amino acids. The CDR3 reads CASSIFSGVGTEAFF. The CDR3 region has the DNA TGTGCCAGTAGTATTTTTTCAGGGGTTGGAACTGAAGCTTTCTTT.

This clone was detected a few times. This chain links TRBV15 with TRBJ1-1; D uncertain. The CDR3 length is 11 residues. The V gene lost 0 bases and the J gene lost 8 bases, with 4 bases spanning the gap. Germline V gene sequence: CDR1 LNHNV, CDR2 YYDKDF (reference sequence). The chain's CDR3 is CATSRDREAFF. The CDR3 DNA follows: TGTGCCACCAGCAGAGACAGGGAAGCTTTCTTT. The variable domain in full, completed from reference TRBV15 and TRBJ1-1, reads DAMVIQNPRYQVTQFGKPVTLSCSQTLNHNVMYWYQQKSSQAPKLLFHYYDKDFNNEADTPDNFQSRRPNTSFCFLDIRSPGLGDTAMYLCATSRDREAFFGQGTRLTVV.